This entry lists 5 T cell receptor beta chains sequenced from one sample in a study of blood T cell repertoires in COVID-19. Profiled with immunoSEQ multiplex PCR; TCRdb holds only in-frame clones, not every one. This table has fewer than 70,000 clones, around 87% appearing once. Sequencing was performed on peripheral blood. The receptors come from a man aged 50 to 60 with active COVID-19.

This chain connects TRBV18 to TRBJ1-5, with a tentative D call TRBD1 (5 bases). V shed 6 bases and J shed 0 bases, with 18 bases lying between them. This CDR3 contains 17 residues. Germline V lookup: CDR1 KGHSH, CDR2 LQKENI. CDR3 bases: TGTGCCAGCTCCCACGCTTCCAGGGATTATAGCAATCAGCCCCAGCATTTT. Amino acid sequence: CASSHASRDYSNQPQHF.

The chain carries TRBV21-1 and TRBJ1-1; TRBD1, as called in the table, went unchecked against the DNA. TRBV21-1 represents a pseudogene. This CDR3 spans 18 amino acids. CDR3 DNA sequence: TGTGCCAGCAGCAAAATAATTTGGTCGGACAAATCGAACACTGAAGCTTTCTTT. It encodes CASSKIIWSDKSNTEAFF.

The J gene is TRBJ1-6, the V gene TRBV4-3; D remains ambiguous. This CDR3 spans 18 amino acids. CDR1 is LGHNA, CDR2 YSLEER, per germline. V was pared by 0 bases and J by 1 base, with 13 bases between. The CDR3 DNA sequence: TGCGCCAGCAGCCAAGATATGATCGGGGATTCCTATAATTCACCCCTCCACTTT. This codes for CASSQDMIGDSYNSPLHF.

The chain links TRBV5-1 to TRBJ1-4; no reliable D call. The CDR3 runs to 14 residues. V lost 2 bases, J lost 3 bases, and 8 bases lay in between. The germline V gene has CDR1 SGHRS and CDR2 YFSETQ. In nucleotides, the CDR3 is TGCGCCAGCAGCTTTGGTACGGCTAATGAAAAACTGTTTTTT. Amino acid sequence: CASSFGTANEKLFF.

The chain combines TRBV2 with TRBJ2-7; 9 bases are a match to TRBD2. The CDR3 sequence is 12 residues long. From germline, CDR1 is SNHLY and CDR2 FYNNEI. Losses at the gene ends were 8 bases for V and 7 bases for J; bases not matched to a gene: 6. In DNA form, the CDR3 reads TGTGCCAGCGAGGCGGGGGGGCGTGAGCAGTACTTC. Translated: CASEAGGREQYF.